This T cell receptor (beta chain) is from a study of beta chain features in type 1 diabetes. General study findings and limits: There was a possibility that cDNA sequencing over-represented cells with high TCR expression.

cDNA synthesis used the whole RNA isolate, giving expressed TCRB sequences. Using immunoSEQ multiplex PCR, the repertoire was profiled, and TCRdb retains in-frame clones only, with some absent. The repertoire consists of under 200,000 clones, with approximately 9% occurring once and the leading ten covering 2.3%. The trim removed 6 bases at V and 2 bases at J, leaving 4 bases unmatched. The CDR3 length is 15 residues. Germline assignment: CDR1 SGHDN and CDR2 FVKESK. The sample holds a few counts of this clone. Its target is unknown. Sequencing input: central memory CD4+ T cells from blood. J is TRBJ2-1 and V is TRBV14; TRBD2 aligns across 10 bases. The sequence was obtained from a woman aged 18-29 years in good health. CDR3 amino acids: CASRQSGRAYNEQFF. The CDR3 DNA reads as TGTGCCAGCAGACAAAGCGGGAGGGCCTACAATGAGCAGTTCTTC.